This T cell receptor (beta chain) was documented in a study of shared clonotypes between healthy human individuals (dated by TCRdb to about 2020). Concerning the study at large: Three men and two women, aged 18 to 49 years, made up the cohort. Per donor, three plates each were used for CD4 naive and CD4 memory, two for CD8 naive, and one for CD8 memory. To estimate repertoire size and how much clonotype sharing occurs between individuals, the study deeply sequenced the blood TCR repertoires of several healthy adults. Different laboratories and diverse techniques were used to prepare libraries and sequence TCR repertoires, to increase sequencing depth and limit assay-specific biases. Each donor's leukapheresis produced roughly between about 0.9 and 9.5 billion PBMCs.

Between the V and J ends, shortened by 0 bases and 8 bases respectively, the junction contains 15 bases. Reading from cysteine to phenylalanine, the CDR3 counts 15 amino acids. The read is trimmed to its CDR3 DNA, 45 bases read in frame from base 1. CDR1 is given as SGHRS and CDR2 as YFSETQ, both from the germline V gene. In the case of this clone: The antigen it recognizes is unknown. Base-call qualities are not available, and no considerably larger clone is one nucleotide away.

Donors were healthy HIV-negative adults with no recently reported acute infections or vaccinations. Every donor was a Caucasian adult living in Nashville, Tennessee, USA. Magnetic negative selection was used to enrich CD4+ T cells, after which naive cells were positively selected on CD45RA and the negative fraction became the memory subset. After blood collection by leukapheresis, PBMCs were isolated using Ficoll-Histopaque density gradient centrifugation and then cryopreserved in the vapor phase of liquid nitrogen. Analytical flow cytometry was used to check the purity and quantity of every magnetically sorted T cell population. Genomic DNA was isolated from every sorted fraction and measured by UV absorbance on a Nanodrop 2000c. Using the deep immunoSEQ assay, multiplex PCR amplified TCR CDR3 regions from genomic DNA. Genomic DNA extracted from each cell subset was distributed evenly over all wells of several immunoSEQ 96-well plates, and each plate served as one replicate. For sorted subsets, about 220 ng of genomic DNA, equivalent to about 30,000 T cell genomes, went into each replicate PCR. Purified libraries were quantified with a Qubit 3.0 fluorometer, sized on a Bioanalyzer 2100, and re-quantified with the KAPA Library Quantification kit. Every immunoSEQ 96-well plate was sequenced on a dedicated single-read 150-cycle Illumina NextSeq 550 flow cell. The original methods were these. Because the immunoSEQ output included only junctional sequences and no quality scores, the filtering could not be the same as the filtering used for full-length reads. To assign V/J genes and CDR3, sequences were annotated using PyIR, a Python wrapper for IgBLAST v1.9, with IMGT germline references. Reads were filtered out if the reads had weak V/J assignments (E-value above 1e-6), no CDR3, stop codons, out-of-frame junctions, or ambiguous translated residues. V3J clonotypes were defined by identical inferred V gene, J gene, and CDR3 amino acid sequence. Percentage overlap between repertoires was computed as shared unique clonotypes divided by the size of the smaller repertoire. Richness of each repertoire was evaluated using RTK rarefaction, the Chao1 estimator, and Recon v2.1 estimates of unobserved clonotypes. OLGA was used to compute generation probabilities for all TCRbeta clonotypes that the gDNA method yielded from a handful of donors. This is the immuneACCESS table as TCRdb keeps it, with only in-frame sequences that have V and J called. A part of the clones is gone; compared with another copy, unresolved V genes explain less than half, and the rest is unexplained. V, J and clone size are taken as reported in that table, and D and trimming were inferred from the DNA itself. Counted in this sample were about 1.5 million clones; about 96% of them appeared once. The ten biggest clones cover approximately 1.1% of the sample.

Here is what the overall study found, with its caveats: When a handful of donors were compared, the shared fraction of clonotypes was 5% to 6.5% for naive CD4, 3.5% to 4% for naive CD8, 2% to 2.5% for memory CD4, and less than 0.45% for memory CD8. Incomplete sequencing was indicated by rarefaction of sorted-subset datasets, despite the large sequencing depth. Only blood was sampled, and tissue TCR repertoires likely differ from those in blood. Naive subsets generally had larger estimated clonotype richness than memory subsets. The small number of donors limited the genetic and exposure-history diversity represented. Clonotypes shared by all four sorted-subset donors showed higher generation probabilities than non-shared clonotypes. Pairwise subsampling led to the expectation that sequencing depth would affect the degree of clonotype sharing among donors.

The sample consisted of naive CD4+ T cells sorted from blood. The cell subset or site label, read with the paper, signifies: CD45RA+ positively selected. The rearrangement joined TRBV5-1 to TRBJ2-4; the D gene cannot be named for sure. The TCR sequence derives from a man in his thirties or forties in good health. Here is the DNA: TGCGCCAGCAGCTTGGGTGGTCGGGCCGGGTACATTCAGTACTTC. Its translation is CASSLGGRAGYIQYF.